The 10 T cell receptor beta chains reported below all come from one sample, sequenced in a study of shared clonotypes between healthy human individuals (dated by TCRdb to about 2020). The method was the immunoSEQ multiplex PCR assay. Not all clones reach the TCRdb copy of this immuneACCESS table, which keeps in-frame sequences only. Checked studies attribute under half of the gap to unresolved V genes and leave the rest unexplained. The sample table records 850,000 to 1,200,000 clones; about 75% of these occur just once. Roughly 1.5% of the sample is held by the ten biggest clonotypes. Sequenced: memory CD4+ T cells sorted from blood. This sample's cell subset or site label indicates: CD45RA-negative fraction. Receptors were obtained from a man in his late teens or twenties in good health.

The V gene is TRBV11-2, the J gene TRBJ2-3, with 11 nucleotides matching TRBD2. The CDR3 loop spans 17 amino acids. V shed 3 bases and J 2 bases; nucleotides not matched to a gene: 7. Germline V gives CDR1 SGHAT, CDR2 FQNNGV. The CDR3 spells CASSFLGLAGTTDTQYF. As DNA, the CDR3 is TGTGCCAGCAGCTTTCTTGGACTAGCGGGTACCACAGATACGCAGTATTTT.

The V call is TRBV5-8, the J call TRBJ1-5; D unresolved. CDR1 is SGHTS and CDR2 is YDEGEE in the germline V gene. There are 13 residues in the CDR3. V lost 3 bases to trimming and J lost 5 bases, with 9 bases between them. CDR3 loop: CASSSDSYQPQHF. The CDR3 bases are TGTGCCAGCAGCTCGGACTCCTATCAGCCCCAGCATTTT. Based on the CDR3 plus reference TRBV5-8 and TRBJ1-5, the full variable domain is EAGVTQSPTHLIKTRGQQATLRCSPISGHTSVYWYQQALGLGLQFLLWYDEGEERNRGNFPPRFSGRQFPNYSSELNVNALELEDSALYLCASSSDSYQPQHFGDGTRLSIL.

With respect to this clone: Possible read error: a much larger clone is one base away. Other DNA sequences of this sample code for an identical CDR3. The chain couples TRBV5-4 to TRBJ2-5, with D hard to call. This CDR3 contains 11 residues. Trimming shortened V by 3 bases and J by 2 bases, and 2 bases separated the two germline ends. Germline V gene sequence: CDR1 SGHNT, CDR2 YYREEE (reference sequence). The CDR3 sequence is CASSSQETQYF. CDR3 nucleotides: TGTGCCAGCAGCTCTCAAGAGACCCAGTACTTC.

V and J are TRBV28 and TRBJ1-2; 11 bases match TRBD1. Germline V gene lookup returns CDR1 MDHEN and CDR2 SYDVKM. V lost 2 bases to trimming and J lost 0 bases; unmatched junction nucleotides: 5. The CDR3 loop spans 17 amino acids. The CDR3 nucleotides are TGTGCCAGCAGTTTAGGACAGGGGGCGTCGGCTAACTATGGCTACACCTTC. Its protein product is CASSLGQGASANYGYTF.

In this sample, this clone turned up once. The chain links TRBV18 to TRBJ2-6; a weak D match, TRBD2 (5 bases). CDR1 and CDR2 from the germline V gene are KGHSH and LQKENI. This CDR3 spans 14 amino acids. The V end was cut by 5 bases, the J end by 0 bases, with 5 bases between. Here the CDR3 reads CASSEGSGANVLTF. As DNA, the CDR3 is TGTGCCAGCTCAGAGGGCTCTGGGGCCAACGTCCTGACTTTC.

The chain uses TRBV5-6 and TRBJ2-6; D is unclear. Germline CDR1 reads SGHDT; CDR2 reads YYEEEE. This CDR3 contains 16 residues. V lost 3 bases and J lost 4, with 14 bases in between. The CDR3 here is CASSWGSPRGANVLTF. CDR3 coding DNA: TGTGCCAGCAGCTGGGGTAGCCCTCGGGGGGCCAACGTCCTGACTTTC.

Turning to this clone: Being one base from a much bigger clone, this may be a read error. CDR3 in DNA: TGTGCCAGCAGTCAACGCAATCAGCCCCAGCATTTT. As protein: CASSQRNQPQHF. V gene TRBV6-6 combines with J gene TRBJ1-5, with D uncertain. The CDR3 runs 12 residues. The V end lost 5 bases, the J end lost 2 bases, and 4 bases lay between the germline ends. CDR1 and CDR2 (germline): MNHNY, SVGAGI (reference sequence).

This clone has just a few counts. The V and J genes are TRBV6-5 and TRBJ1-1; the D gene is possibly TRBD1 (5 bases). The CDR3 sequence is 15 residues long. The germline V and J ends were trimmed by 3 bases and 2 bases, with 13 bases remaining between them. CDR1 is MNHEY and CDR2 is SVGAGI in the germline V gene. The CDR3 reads CASSYAGTANTEAFF. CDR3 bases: TGTGCCAGCAGTTATGCCGGGACTGCCAACACTGAAGCTTTCTTT.

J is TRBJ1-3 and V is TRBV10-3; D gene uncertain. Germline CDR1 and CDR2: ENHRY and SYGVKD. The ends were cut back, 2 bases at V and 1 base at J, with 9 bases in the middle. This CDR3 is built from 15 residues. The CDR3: CAISEGLGSGNTIYF. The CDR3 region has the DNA TGTGCCATCAGTGAGGGTTTGGGTTCTGGAAACACCATATATTTT.

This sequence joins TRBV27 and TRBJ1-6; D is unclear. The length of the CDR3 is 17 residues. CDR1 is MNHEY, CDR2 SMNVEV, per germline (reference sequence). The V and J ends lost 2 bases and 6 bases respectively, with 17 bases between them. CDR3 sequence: CASSLRPGAVTNSPLHF. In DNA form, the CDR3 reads TGTGCCAGCAGTTTAAGGCCCGGAGCGGTGACTAATTCACCCCTCCACTTT.